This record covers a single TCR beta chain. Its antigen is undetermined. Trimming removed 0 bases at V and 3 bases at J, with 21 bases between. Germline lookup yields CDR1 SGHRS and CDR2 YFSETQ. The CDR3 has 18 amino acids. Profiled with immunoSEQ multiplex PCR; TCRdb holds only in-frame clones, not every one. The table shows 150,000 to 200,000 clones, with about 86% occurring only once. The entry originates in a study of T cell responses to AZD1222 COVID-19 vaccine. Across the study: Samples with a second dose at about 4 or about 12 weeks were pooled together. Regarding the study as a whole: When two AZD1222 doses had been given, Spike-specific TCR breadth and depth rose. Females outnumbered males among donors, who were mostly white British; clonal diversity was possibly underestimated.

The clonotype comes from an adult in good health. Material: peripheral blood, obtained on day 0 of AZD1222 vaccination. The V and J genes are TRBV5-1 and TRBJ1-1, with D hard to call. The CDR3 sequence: CASSLGRGMISGDTEAFF. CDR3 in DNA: TGCGCCAGCAGCTTGGGCAGAGGAATGATTTCTGGAGACACTGAAGCTTTCTTT.